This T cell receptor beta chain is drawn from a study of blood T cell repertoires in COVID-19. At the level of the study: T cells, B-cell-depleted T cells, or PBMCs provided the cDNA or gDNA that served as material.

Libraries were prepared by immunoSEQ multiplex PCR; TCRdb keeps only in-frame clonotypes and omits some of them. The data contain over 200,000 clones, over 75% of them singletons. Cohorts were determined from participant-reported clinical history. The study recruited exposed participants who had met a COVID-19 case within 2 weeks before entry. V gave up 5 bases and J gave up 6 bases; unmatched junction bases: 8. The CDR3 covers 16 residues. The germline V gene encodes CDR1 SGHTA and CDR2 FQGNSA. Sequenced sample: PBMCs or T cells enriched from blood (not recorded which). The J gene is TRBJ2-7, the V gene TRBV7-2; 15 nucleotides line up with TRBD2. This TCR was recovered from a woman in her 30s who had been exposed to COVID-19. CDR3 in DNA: TGTGCCAGCAGCCCAGGACTAGCGGGAGGGTTTAGCGAGCAGTACTTC. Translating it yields CASSPGLAGGFSEQYF.